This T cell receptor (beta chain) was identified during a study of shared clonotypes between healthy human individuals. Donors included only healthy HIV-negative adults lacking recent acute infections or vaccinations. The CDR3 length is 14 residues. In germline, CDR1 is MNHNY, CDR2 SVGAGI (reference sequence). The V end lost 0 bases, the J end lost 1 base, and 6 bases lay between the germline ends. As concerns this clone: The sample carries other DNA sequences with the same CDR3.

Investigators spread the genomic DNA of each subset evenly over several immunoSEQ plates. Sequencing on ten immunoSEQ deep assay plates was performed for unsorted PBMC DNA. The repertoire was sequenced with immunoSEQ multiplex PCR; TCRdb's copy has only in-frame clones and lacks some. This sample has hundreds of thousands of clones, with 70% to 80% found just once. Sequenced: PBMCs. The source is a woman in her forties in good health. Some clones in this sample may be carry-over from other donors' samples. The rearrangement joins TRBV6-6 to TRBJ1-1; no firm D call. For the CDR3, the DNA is TGTGCCAGCAGTTACTCGGGCGGGAACACTGAAGCTTTCTTT. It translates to CASSYSGGNTEAFF.